A selection of T cell receptor beta chains follows, all from one sample in a study of T cells in Graves' hyperthyroidism and ophthalmopathy. Each CDR3 protein is one row after TCRdb ran MiXCR on the multiplex PCR reads. The table records 370,000 or so distinct CDR3 sequences, around 14% of them present only once. The sequenced sample consisted of blood. The receptors originated from a woman between 18 and 30 years old with Graves' hyperthyroidism that later progressed to Graves' ophthalmopathy. The CDR3 runs from the conserved cysteine through the conserved F or W. D genes are given only for firm matches. The size field is filled for only some rows; it gives once, few, many or a size class.

CDR3 | DNA | length | V | D | J | size
CASSFGRSFYEQYF | TGTGCCAGCAGTTTCGGACGATCCTTTTACGAGCAGTACTTC | 14 | TRBV28 | NA | TRBJ2-7 | NA
CASSLIRDSPSGNTIYF | TGTGCCAGCAGCTTAATTCGGGACAGTCCCTCTGGAAACACCATATATTTT | 17 | TRBV7-9 | TRBD1 | TRBJ1-3 | many
CASRAGGTSGTGEQYF | TGTGCCAGCAGAGCCGGGGGCACTAGCGGGACAGGTGAGCAGTACTTC | 16 | TRBV6-1 | TRBD2 | TRBJ2-7 | NA
CAWSLLGEQFF | TGTGCCTGGAGTCTGCTAGGTGAGCAGTTCTTC | 11 | TRBV30 | NA | TRBJ2-1 | NA
CASSGDPYEQYF | TGTGCCAGCTCAGGGGATCCCTACGAGCAGTACTTC | 12 | TRBV18 | NA | TRBJ2-7 | few
CATSDPGQGRTDTQYF | TGTGCCACCAGTGATCCGGGACAGGGACGGACAGATACGCAGTATTTT | 16 | TRBV24-1 | TRBD1 | TRBJ2-3 | NA
CASSLSFSGRVYF | TGTGCCAGCAGTTTATCTTTTAGCGGGAGAGTGTATTTT | 13 | TRBV27 | TRBD2 | TRBJ2-3 | NA
CASALAGGWNNEQFF | TGTGCCAGCGCACTAGCGGGAGGCTGGAACAATGAGCAGTTCTTC | 15 | TRBV28 | TRBD2 | TRBJ2-1 | NA
CSASPLGQGGETQYF | TGCAGTGCTTCTCCCCTTGGGCAGGGAGGGGAGACCCAGTACTTC | 15 | TRBV20-1 | TRBD2 | TRBJ2-5 | many
CASSHPWGLAASTDTQYF | TGTGCCAGCAGTCACCCTTGGGGGCTAGCGGCTAGCACAGATACGCAGTATTTT | 18 | TRBV28 | NA | TRBJ2-3 | many
CASSELGLAGFTDTQYF | TGTGCCAGCAGTGAACTAGGACTAGCGGGATTCACAGATACGCAGTATTTT | 17 | TRBV25-1 | TRBD2 | TRBJ2-3 | many
CASSFSGVPSNYGYTF | TGTGCCAGCAGTTTTTCGGGGGTCCCATCCAACTATGGCTACACCTTC | 16 | TRBV28 | NA | TRBJ1-2 | many
CASSKQGAGAGELFF | TGCGCCAGCAGCAAACAGGGGGCCGGGGCCGGGGAGCTGTTTTTT | 15 | TRBV5-1 | TRBD1 | TRBJ2-2 | few
CSVEDPDIWTQYF | TGCAGCGTTGAAGATCCGGACATCTGGACCCAGTACTTC | 13 | TRBV29-1 | NA | TRBJ2-5 | NA
CASSPLAGGPTNEQFF | TGTGCCAGCAGTCCGTTAGCGGGAGGGCCTACCAATGAGCAGTTCTTC | 16 | TRBV12-3/TRBV12-4 | TRBD2 | TRBJ2-1 | many
CASSSRPVRPQPFEAFF | TGTGCCAGCAGCTCAAGGCCCGTAAGACCCCAACCTTTTGAAGCTTTCTTT | 17 | TRBV7-9 | NA | TRBJ1-1 | many
CASSQENGVEQFF | TGCGCCAGCAGCCAAGAAAATGGGGTCGAGCAGTTCTTC | 13 | TRBV4-1 | NA | TRBJ2-1 | many
CASSLQGFSNQPQHF | TGTGCCAGCAGTTTACAGGGCTTCAGCAATCAGCCCCAGCATTTT | 15 | TRBV28 | NA | TRBJ1-5 | many
CASSYSRAGGTGELFF | TGTGCCAGCAGTTACTCGAGGGCGGGAGGCACCGGGGAGCTGTTTTTT | 16 | TRBV6-5 | TRBD2 | TRBJ2-2 | NA
CASSPSPWETQYF | TGCGCCAGCAGCCCCTCTCCCTGGGAGACCCAGTACTTC | 13 | TRBV4-1 | NA | TRBJ2-5 | NA
CASSPRQRDYEQYF | TGTGCCAGCAGCCCCCGTCAAAGGGACTACGAGCAGTACTTC | 14 | TRBV5-6 | NA | TRBJ2-7 | many
CASSVEGGQVAFF | TGTGCCAGCAGCGTAGAGGGGGGACAAGTCGCTTTCTTT | 13 | TRBV9 | NA | TRBJ1-1 | once
CASSLERNQAYEQYF | TGTGCCAGCAGCTTAGAGAGGAACCAAGCCTACGAGCAGTACTTC | 15 | TRBV7-6 | NA | TRBJ2-7 | NA
CASSPRAGTGFWNEQFF | TGTGCCAGCAGCCCGAGAGCCGGGACAGGGTTTTGGAATGAGCAGTTCTTC | 17 | TRBV3-1 | TRBD1 | TRBJ2-1 | many
CATSLGGAGAHNGNQPQHF | TGTGCCACCAGCCTCGGGGGTGCAGGGGCTCATAATGGCAATCAGCCCCAGCATTTT | 19 | TRBV15 | NA | TRBJ1-5 | many
CSASGGTSGIAYEQFF | TGCAGTGCTAGTGGGGGTACTAGCGGGATAGCCTATGAGCAGTTCTTC | 16 | TRBV20-1 | TRBD2 | TRBJ2-1 | many
CASSLFRDTGVGNSPLHF | TGTGCCAGCAGCCTCTTTCGAGACACCGGGGTGGGTAATTCACCCCTCCACTTT | 18 | TRBV27 | NA | TRBJ1-6 | few
CASSVLAGGGDEQFF | TGTGCCAGCAGCGTACTAGCGGGAGGCGGGGATGAGCAGTTCTTC | 15 | TRBV7-2 | TRBD2 | TRBJ2-1 | NA